A single sample is the source of the 27 T cell receptor beta chains below, sequenced in a study of blood T cell repertoires in COVID-19. TCRdb's copy holds only in-frame clones and misses some; the assay was immunoSEQ multiplex PCR. Altogether 220,000 or so clones are present, about 82% being singletons, with the ten largest covering around 2.1%. The sequencing input was PBMCs or T cells enriched from blood (not recorded which). All receptors derive from a woman aged 45-60 years who had recovered from COVID-19.

The V gene is TRBV11-3, the J gene TRBJ2-1; 14 bases are a match to TRBD2. With 2 bases clipped from V and 9 bases from J, the junction kept 9 bases outside the gene matches. CDR3 length: 17 amino acids. CDR1 and CDR2 from the germline V gene are SGHNT and YENEEA. Here the CDR3 DNA reads TGTGCCAGCAGCTTAAGACTAGCGGGGGGGCCGAAGGGTGAGCAGTTCTTC. The encoded protein is CASSLRLAGGPKGEQFF.

The chain joins TRBV4-3 to TRBJ1-2; TRBD1 agrees at 9 bases. The CDR3 runs 14 residues. CDR1 is LGHNA and CDR2 is YSLEER in the germline V gene. Losses at the gene ends were 5 bases for V and 4 bases for J; bases not matched to a gene: 5. DNA for the CDR3: TGCGCCAGCAGCTACACGACAGGGGGCTATGGCTACACCTTC. It encodes CASSYTTGGYGYTF.

This clone was observed a few times. The chain employs TRBV9 and TRBJ2-7; D may be TRBD2 (5 bases). The CDR3 is made up of 14 amino acids. The V end lost 0 bases, the J end lost 0 bases, and 7 bases lay between the germline ends. Per the germline V gene, CDR1 is SGDLS and CDR2 is YYNGEE. The CDR3 region has the DNA TGTGCCAGCAGCGTAGATGGGAGCTCCTACGAGCAGTACTTC. Translating gives CASSVDGSSYEQYF. Combining the CDR3 with reference TRBV9 and TRBJ2-7 gives the whole variable domain DSGVTQTPKHLITATGQRVTLRCSPRSGDLSVYWYQQSLDQGLQFLIQYYNGEERAKGNILERFSAQQFPDLHSELNLSSLELGDSALYFCASSVDGSSYEQYFGPGTRLTVT.

The V gene is TRBV28, the J gene TRBJ2-2; possibly TRBD2 for D (5 bases). The CDR3 extends over 16 amino acids. The V end was cut by 6 bases, the J end by 4 bases, with 18 bases between. Germline V lookup: CDR1 MDHEN, CDR2 SYDVKM. The CDR3 DNA reads as TGTGCCAGCAGCCCCTTCATTACGGGGATCACCGGGGAGCTGTTTTTT. Its translation is CASSPFITGITGELFF.

The gene calls are TRBV7-2 and TRBJ1-4, with D perhaps matching TRBD1 (6 bases). The CDR3 is made up of 12 amino acids. Germline V gives CDR1 SGHTA, CDR2 FQGNSA. V lost 10 bases and J 8 bases, leaving 14 bases between the germline ends. The CDR3 loop is CATGGLGEKLFF. DNA for the CDR3: TGTGCCACCGGGGGGCTAGGAGAAAAACTGTTTTTT.

The J gene is TRBJ2-5, the V gene TRBV7-8; tentatively, D is TRBD1 (6 bases). This CDR3 contains 13 residues. V gave up 3 bases and J gave up 5 bases, with 10 bases separating them. The germline gives CDR1 SGHVS, CDR2 FQNEAQ. This CDR3 is CASSFTGRETQYF. DNA of the CDR3: TGTGCCAGCAGCTTTACAGGGCGGGAGACCCAGTACTTC. Using reference TRBV7-8 and TRBJ2-5 for the parts outside the CDR3, the full variable domain is GAGVSQSPRYKVAKRGQDVALRCDPISGHVSLFWYQQALGQGPEFLTYFQNEAQLDKSGLPSDRFFAERPEGSVSTLKIQRTQQEDSAVYLCASSFTGRETQYFGPGTRLLVL.

This chain joins TRBV4-1 and TRBJ2-2; TRBD1 matches at 7 bases. V was pared by 4 bases and J by 5 bases, with 7 bases of the junction left unmatched. The CDR3 length is 15 residues. Germline-derived CDR1 and CDR2 are MGHRA and YSYEKL. The CDR3 DNA follows: TGCGCCAGCAGCCCCGCAGGGGGTTTAACCGGGGAGCTGTTTTTT. This gives the protein CASSPAGGLTGELFF.

V is TRBV13 and J is TRBJ2-3, with D possibly matching TRBD2 (6 bases). Per the germline V gene, CDR1 is PRHDT and CDR2 is FYEKMQ (reference sequence). The CDR3 extends over 12 amino acids. Trimming removed 8 bases from V and 1 base from J, with 7 bases in between. The CDR3 DNA is TGTGCCAGCGGCGGGGGCACAGATACGCAGTATTTT. It codes for CASGGGTDTQYF. The full variable domain, rest sourced from reference TRBV13 and TRBJ2-3, is AAGVIQSPRHLIKEKRETATLKCYPIPRHDTVYWYQQGPGQDPQFLISFYEKMQSDKGSIPDRFSAQQFSDYHSELNMSSLELGDSALYFCASGGGTDTQYFGPGTRLTVL.

This clone was detected once. V and J are TRBV27 and TRBJ1-3; D possibly corresponds to TRBD1 (6 bases). The CDR3 sequence is 16 residues long. The germline V and J ends were trimmed by 5 bases and 1 base, with 15 bases remaining between them. The germline CDR1 and CDR2 sequences are MNHEY and SMNVEV (reference sequence). CDR3 in DNA: TGTGCCAGCAGTAAGGGACATGGCCAATCTGGAAACACCATATATTTT. Translated: CASSKGHGQSGNTIYF.

This clone was counted a few times. This chain joins TRBV28 and TRBJ2-7, with 9 bases aligning to TRBD1. CDR3 length: 15 amino acids. After removal of 2 bases from V and 6 bases from J, the junction contained 8 bases not matched to a gene. Germline loops: CDR1 MDHEN, CDR2 SYDVKM. The CDR3 is CASSLPRQGVGEQYF. In DNA form, the CDR3 reads TGTGCCAGCAGTTTACCAAGACAGGGGGTCGGCGAGCAGTACTTC.

Here the CDR3 reads CASSQGAAGELFF. CDR3 DNA sequence: TGTGCCAGCAGCCAAGGGGCCGCCGGGGAGCTGTTTTTT. This sequence joins TRBV3-1 (or the pseudogene TRBV3-2) and TRBJ2-2; D not resolved. The ends were cut back, 1 base at V and 6 bases at J, with 6 bases in the middle. CDR3 size: 13 residues. CDR1 and CDR2 from the germline V gene are LGHDT and YNNKEL (reference sequence).

The rearrangement joins TRBV3-1 (or the pseudogene TRBV3-2) to TRBJ2-1; D perhaps matches TRBD2 (6 bases). Germline-derived CDR1 and CDR2 are LGHDT and YNNKEL (reference sequence). This CDR3 is 15 amino acids long. The V end lost 4 bases, the J end lost 5 bases, and 15 bases lay between the germline ends. The CDR3 here is CASSPAGFADNEQFF. The CDR3, as DNA: TGTGCCAGCAGCCCCGCGGGGTTCGCCGACAATGAGCAGTTCTTC.

This chain links TRBV18 with TRBJ2-7, with D maybe TRBD1 (7 bases). The V end lost 2 bases, the J end lost 0 bases, and 14 bases lay between the germline ends. The CDR3 loop spans 16 amino acids. CDR1 KGHSH and CDR2 LQKENI come from the germline V gene. CDR3 in amino acids: CASSPFGGGASYEQYF. In DNA, the CDR3 is TGTGCCAGCTCACCATTCGGAGGGGGCGCCTCCTACGAGCAGTACTTC.

The V and J genes are TRBV29-1 and TRBJ1-2; D perhaps matches TRBD1 (6 bases). The CDR3 runs 16 residues. Per germline, CDR1 SQVTM and CDR2 ANQGSEA. V was trimmed by 0 bases and J by 3 bases, leaving 17 bases between them. The CDR3 loop reads CSVEDPQGWIHYGYTF. Written as DNA, the CDR3 is TGCAGCGTTGAAGATCCACAGGGTTGGATCCACTATGGCTACACCTTC.

This clone was counted a few times. This chain connects TRBV30 to TRBJ2-7; 11 bases match TRBD1. CDR1 is GTSNPN, CDR2 SVGIG, per germline (reference sequence). CDR3 length: 12 amino acids. Trimming removed 5 bases from V and 6 bases from J; junction bases left unmatched: 3. In DNA form, the CDR3 reads TGTGCCTGGCGGACAGGGGGCGTCGAGCAGTACTTC. Translation gives CAWRTGGVEQYF.

The genes are TRBV28 and TRBJ1-2, with 7 bases aligning to TRBD1. V trimming: 2 bases; J trimming: 4 bases; junction bases outside the gene matches: 4. The germline V gene encodes CDR1 MDHEN and CDR2 SYDVKM. The CDR3 has 14 residues. CDR3 in DNA: TGTGCCAGCAGTTTAGGGCCAGGGGGCTATGGCTACACCTTC. The encoded protein is CASSLGPGGYGYTF.

V and J are TRBV13 and TRBJ2-3; TRBD1 matches 10 bases. V trimming: 0 bases; J trimming: 1 base; junction bases outside the gene matches: 4. Germline values: CDR1 PRHDT, CDR2 FYEKMQ (reference sequence). This CDR3 is 17 amino acids long. The DNA for the CDR3 is TGTGCCAGCAGCTTAGGACGGGGGACAGGGGGCACAGATACGCAGTATTTT. This codes for CASSLGRGTGGTDTQYF.

V and J are TRBV4-1 and TRBJ2-7; 9 nucleotides match TRBD1. V shed 1 base, J shed 7 bases, and the junction held 8 bases outside the gene matches. The germline gives CDR1 MGHRA, CDR2 YSYEKL. The CDR3 loop spans 15 amino acids. CDR3 coding DNA: TGCGCCAGCAGCCAAGGGGCCGGGACAGGGAGGGAGCAGTACTTC. It specifies CASSQGAGTGREQYF.

This clone was recorded only once. The chain joins TRBV7-3 to TRBJ2-5, with TRBD2 as a possible D gene (5 bases). CDR1 and CDR2 from the germline V gene are SGHTA and FQGTGA. Trimming removed 3 bases from V and 3 bases from J, with 8 bases in between. The CDR3 has 13 residues. The CDR3 region is CASSLDLKETQYF. CDR3 bases: TGTGCCAGCAGCTTGGACTTAAAAGAGACCCAGTACTTC.

The table lists this clone with a count of one. CDR3 sequence (DNA): TGTGCCAGCAGCACTATAGGGGGGGCGGGCGCAGGGTATGGCTACACCTTC. As protein: CASSTIGGAGAGYGYTF. The chain uses TRBV7-2 and TRBJ1-2; a weak D match, TRBD1 (6 bases). The V and J ends lost 5 bases and 5 bases respectively, with 24 bases between them. Germline CDR1 SGHTA, CDR2 FQGNSA. This CDR3 region has 17 residues.

V usage is TRBV19 and J usage is TRBJ1-5, with 11 bases fitting TRBD1. The CDR3 consists of 16 residues. V lost 3 bases, J lost 4 bases, and 5 bases stayed unmatched. CDR1 and CDR2 (germline): LNHDA, SQIVND (reference sequence). CDR3 in DNA: TGTGCCAGTAGTATGGGGACAGGGGGAGGGAATCAGCCCCAGCATTTT. Protein product: CASSMGTGGGNQPQHF.

This clone was found once. The chain has TRBV11-3 and TRBJ2-1, with a weak D call TRBD1 (5 bases). CDR1 SGHNT and CDR2 YENEEA come from the germline V gene. Trimming took off 7 bases at V and 5 bases at J, with 18 bases between the two ends. This CDR3 comprises 15 residues. Here the CDR3 reads CASTPSPQGNNEQFF. In DNA form, the CDR3 reads TGTGCCAGCACCCCCAGCCCTCAGGGTAACAATGAGCAGTTCTTC.

The CDR3 protein is CASSSGFGYTF. CDR3 sequence (DNA): TGTGCCAGCAGCTCAGGGTTTGGCTACACCTTC. This sequence joins TRBV11-2 and TRBJ1-2; maybe TRBD1 (5 bases). Germline values: CDR1 SGHAT, CDR2 FQNNGV. The CDR3 spans 11 residues. V dropped 4 bases and J dropped 7 bases, with 7 bases sitting between them.

The rearrangement uses TRBV11-3 and TRBJ2-3; D gene ambiguous. Germline-derived CDR1 and CDR2 are SGHNT and YENEEA. The CDR3 contains 18 residues. V shed 5 bases and J shed 0 bases, with 21 bases lying between them. CDR3 sequence: CASSPGEATTTSTDTQYF. In DNA form, the CDR3 reads TGTGCCAGCAGCCCTGGTGAGGCTACCACGACTAGCACAGATACGCAGTATTTT.

V usage is TRBV5-1 and J usage is TRBJ2-1, with 9 bases that match TRBD1. The V gene's germline CDR1 is SGHRS and CDR2 YFSETQ. Trimming at V came to 4 bases and at J to 5 bases, leaving 7 bases not matched to a gene. This CDR3 spans 15 amino acids. The CDR3 DNA reads as TGCGCCAGCAGCAGAGGACAGGGGCGAAACAATGAGCAGTTCTTC. Its protein product is CASSRGQGRNNEQFF.

The V gene is TRBV19, the J gene TRBJ2-3, with a possible D match to TRBD2 (6 bases). The CDR3 loop spans 16 amino acids. V lost 4 bases and J lost 6, with 20 bases in between. From germline, CDR1 is LNHDA and CDR2 SQIVND (reference sequence). The CDR3 DNA reads as TGTGCCAGTAGTACCCCCGGGGGTAGTTCGCGGGATACGCAGTATTTT. Amino acids: CASSTPGGSSRDTQYF.

The chain uses TRBV6-4 and TRBJ2-7, with 7 nucleotides matching TRBD1. Germline lookup yields CDR1 MRHNA and CDR2 SNTAGT. CDR3 size: 15 residues. With 2 bases clipped from V and 0 bases from J, the junction kept 4 bases outside the gene matches. CDR3 residues: CASSDDRVSSYEQYF. The CDR3 DNA reads as TGTGCCAGCAGTGACGACAGGGTGAGCTCCTACGAGCAGTACTTC.